This T cell receptor (beta chain) emerged from a study of OX40 agonist ivuxolimab in advanced cancers. TCRdb's table, derived via immunoSEQ multiplex PCR, lists solely in-frame clones and lacks some. The sample contains around 62,000 clones, 60% to 80% of which appear only once. The CDR3 has 13 residues. Looked up from germline, CDR1 is SGHRS and CDR2 is YFSETQ. Trimming shortened V by 0 bases and J by 0 bases, and 1 base separated the two germline ends. The specimen was CD4+ or CD8+ T cells sorted from blood, collected in a trial of the OX40 agonist ivuxolimab. The clonotype originates from an adult with an advanced solid tumor such as melanoma, head and neck, liver or kidney cancer. The chain has TRBV5-1 and TRBJ1-5, with D uncertain. The CDR3 loop is CASSLDSNQPQHF. In DNA, the CDR3 is TGCGCCAGCAGCTTGGATAGCAATCAGCCCCAGCATTTT.